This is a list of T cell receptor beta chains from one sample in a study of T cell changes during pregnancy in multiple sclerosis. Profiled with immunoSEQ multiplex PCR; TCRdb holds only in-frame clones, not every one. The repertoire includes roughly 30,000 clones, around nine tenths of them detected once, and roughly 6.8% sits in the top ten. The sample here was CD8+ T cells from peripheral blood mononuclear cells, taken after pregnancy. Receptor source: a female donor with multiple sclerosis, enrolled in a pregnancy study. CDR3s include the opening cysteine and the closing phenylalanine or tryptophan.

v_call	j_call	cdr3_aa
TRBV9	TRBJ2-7	CASSVEGSPYEQYF
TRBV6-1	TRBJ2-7	CASSEWPNAYEQYF
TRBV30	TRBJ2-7	CACTPGRVSYEQYF
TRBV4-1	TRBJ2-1	CASSQSPGYEQFF
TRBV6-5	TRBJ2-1	CATGGVYNEQFF
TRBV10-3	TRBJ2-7	CAISGDSDSYEQYF
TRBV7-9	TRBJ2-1	CASSPPASGRWDEQFF
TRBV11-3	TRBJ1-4	CASSLGSGEKLFF
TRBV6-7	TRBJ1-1	CASRAPGQLNTEAFF
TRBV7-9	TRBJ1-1	CASSLNSPNTEAFF
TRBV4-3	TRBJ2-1	CASSQDRGSSYNEQFF
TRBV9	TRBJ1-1	CASPTGNTEAFF
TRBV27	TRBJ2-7	CASSPSRGLPPYYEQYF
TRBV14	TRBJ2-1	CASSQDRSGRALDEQFF
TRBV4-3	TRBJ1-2	CASSHRDRARYGYTF
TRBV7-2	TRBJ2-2	CASSLATAYTGELFF
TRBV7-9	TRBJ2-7	CASSPLAASYEQYF
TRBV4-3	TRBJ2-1	CASSQDSLAGHNEQFF
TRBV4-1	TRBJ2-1	CASSQESEGVAGGSYNEQFF
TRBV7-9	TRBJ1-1	CASSPGRNTEAFF
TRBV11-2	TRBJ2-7	CASSPGGEQYF
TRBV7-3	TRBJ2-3	CASSLTGGGSDTQYF
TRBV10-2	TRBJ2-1	CASSGGGARYYNEQFF
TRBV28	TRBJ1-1	CASSRPTGAPTEAFF
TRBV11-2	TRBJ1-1	CASSFDRGGDTEAFF